This section outlines one T cell receptor (beta chain) sequence together with its context. Its antigen is not identified. The V and J ends lost 7 bases and 0 bases respectively, with 10 bases between them. The CDR3 length is 13 residues. Germline-derived CDR1 and CDR2 are SGHKS and YYEKEE (reference sequence). This sample stems from a study of T cell repertoires in cytomegalovirus infection. Study-wide background: CMV epitopes, recently identified HLA-C-restricted and well-studied HLA-B-restricted, were used. Public signatures in TCR beta pointed to CMV infection and matching HLA type. Findings of the study overall: Pooled public TCR beta family frequency picked out CMV carriers with the relevant HLA.

One entry per CDR3 protein, called by TCRdb with MiXCR from the reads. Of approximately 1,000,000 distinct CDR3 sequences in the sample, more than 25% were seen once. The sample consisted of cultured CD8+ T cells from PBMCs, taken from culture after CMV antigen stimulation. The V and J genes are TRBV5-5 and TRBJ1-2; D unresolved. This receptor was identified in a human donor in good health (CMV status not recorded). Some clones in this sample may be carry-over from other donors' samples. The chain's CDR3 is CASRGASNYGYTF. The CDR3 DNA is TGTGCCAGCCGCGGAGCATCTAACTATGGCTACACCTTC. The whole variable domain, remainder taken from reference TRBV5-5 and TRBJ1-2, is DAGVTQSPTHLIKTRGQQVTLRCSPISGHKSVSWYQQVLGQGPQFIFQYYEKEERGRGNFPDRFSARQFPNYSSELNVNALLLGDSALYLCASRGASNYGYTFGSGTRLTVV.